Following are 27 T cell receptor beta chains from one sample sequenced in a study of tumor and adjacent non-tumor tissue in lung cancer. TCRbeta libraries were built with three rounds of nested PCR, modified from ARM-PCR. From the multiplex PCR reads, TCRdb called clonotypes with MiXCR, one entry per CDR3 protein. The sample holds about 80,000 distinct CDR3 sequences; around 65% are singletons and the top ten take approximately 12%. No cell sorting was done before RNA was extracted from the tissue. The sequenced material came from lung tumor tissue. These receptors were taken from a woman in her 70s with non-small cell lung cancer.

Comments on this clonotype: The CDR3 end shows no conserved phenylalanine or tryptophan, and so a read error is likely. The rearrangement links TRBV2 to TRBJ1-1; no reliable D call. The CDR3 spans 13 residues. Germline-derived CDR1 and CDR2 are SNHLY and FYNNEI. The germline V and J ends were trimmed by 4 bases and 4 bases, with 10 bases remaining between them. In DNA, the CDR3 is TGTGCCAGCAGTGGAGTCAGTACCACTGAAGCTTTCTTA. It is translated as CASSGVSTTEAFL.

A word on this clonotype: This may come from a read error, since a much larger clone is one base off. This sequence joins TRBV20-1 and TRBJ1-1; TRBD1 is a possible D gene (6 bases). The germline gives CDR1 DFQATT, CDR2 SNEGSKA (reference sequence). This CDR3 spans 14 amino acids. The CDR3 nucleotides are TGCAGTTCTAGAGAAAGGGGGGGAGGGACTGAAGCTTTCTTT. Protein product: CSSRERGGGTEAFF.

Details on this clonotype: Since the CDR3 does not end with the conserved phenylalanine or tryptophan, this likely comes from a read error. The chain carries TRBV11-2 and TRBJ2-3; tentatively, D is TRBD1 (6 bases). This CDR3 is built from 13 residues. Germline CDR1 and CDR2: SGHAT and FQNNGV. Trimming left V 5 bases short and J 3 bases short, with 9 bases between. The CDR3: CASSLQGTDTQYL. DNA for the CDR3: TGTGCCAGCAGCCTTCAGGGGACAGATACGCAGTATTTA.

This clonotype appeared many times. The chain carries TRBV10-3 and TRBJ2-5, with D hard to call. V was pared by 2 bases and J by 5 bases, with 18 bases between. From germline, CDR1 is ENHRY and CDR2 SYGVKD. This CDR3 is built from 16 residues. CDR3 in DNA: TGTGCCATCAGTGAGGGGTCCTGGTCATCGGTGGAGACCCAGTACTTC. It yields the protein CAISEGSWSSVETQYF.

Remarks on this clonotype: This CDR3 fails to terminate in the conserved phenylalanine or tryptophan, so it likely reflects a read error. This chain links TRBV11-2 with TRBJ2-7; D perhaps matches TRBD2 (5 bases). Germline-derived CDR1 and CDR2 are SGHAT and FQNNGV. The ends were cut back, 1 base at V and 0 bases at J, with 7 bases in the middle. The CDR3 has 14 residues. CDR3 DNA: TGTGCCAGCAGCTTAGTTAGCGTCTCCTACGAGCAGTACCTC. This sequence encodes CASSLVSVSYEQYL.

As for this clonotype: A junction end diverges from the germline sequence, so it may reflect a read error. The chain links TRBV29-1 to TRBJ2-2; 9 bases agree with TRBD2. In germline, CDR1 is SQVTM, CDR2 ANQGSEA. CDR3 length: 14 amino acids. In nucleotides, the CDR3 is TGTAGCGTTGCTTGTAGCGGGAGTGCCGGGGAGCTGTTTTTT. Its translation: CSVACSGSAGELFF.

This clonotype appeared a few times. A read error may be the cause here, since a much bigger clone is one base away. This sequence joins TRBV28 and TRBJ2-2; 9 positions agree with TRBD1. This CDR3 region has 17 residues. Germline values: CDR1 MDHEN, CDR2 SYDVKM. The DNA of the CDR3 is TGTGCCAGCAGTCCCCTCACAGGGGGCGTGGGGACCGGGGAGCTGCTTTTT. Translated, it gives CASSPLTGGVGTGELLF.

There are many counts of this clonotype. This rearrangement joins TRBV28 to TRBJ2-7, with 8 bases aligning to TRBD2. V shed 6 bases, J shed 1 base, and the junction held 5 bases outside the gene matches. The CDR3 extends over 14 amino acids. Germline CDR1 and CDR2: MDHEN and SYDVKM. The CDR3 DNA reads TGTGCCAGCAGACGGGGGGGGATATCCTACGAGCAGTACTTC. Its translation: CASRRGGISYEQYF.

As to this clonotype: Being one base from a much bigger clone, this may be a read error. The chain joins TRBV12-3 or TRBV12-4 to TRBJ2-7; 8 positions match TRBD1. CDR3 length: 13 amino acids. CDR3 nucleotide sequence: TGTGCCTGCAGGGGTACAGGGGGCTACGAGCAGTACTTC. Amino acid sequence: CACRGTGGYEQYF.

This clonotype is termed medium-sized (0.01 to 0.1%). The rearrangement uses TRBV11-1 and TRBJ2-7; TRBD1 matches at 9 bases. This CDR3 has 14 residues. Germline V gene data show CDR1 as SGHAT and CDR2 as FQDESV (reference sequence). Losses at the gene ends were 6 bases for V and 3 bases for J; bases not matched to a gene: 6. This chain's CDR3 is CASRPGQGIYEQYF. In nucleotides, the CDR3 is TGTGCCAGCAGACCGGGACAGGGTATCTACGAGCAGTACTTC.

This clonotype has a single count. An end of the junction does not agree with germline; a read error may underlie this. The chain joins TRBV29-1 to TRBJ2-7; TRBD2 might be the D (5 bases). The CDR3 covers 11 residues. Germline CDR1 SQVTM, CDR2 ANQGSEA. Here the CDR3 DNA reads TGTAGCGTCACCACCTTCTACGAGCAGTACTTC. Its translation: CSVTTFYEQYF.

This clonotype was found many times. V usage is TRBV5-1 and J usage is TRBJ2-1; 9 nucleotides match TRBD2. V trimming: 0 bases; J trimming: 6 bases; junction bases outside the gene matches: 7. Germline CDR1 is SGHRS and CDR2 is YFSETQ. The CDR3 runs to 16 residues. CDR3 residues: CASSLVLSGSGNEQFF. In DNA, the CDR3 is TGCGCCAGCAGCTTGGTCCTTAGCGGGAGTGGCAATGAGCAGTTCTTC.

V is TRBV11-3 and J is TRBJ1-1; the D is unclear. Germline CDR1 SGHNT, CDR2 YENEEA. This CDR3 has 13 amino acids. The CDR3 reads CVRSLSHDTEAFF. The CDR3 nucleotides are TGTGTCCGCAGCCTTTCACACGACACTGAAGCTTTCTTT.

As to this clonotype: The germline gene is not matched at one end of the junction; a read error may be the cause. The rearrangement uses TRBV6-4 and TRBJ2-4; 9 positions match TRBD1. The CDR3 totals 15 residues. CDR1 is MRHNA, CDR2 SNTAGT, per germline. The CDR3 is CANSLGTGPGNIQYF. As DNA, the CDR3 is TGTGCCAACAGTTTGGGGACAGGGCCCGGAAACATTCAGTACTTC.

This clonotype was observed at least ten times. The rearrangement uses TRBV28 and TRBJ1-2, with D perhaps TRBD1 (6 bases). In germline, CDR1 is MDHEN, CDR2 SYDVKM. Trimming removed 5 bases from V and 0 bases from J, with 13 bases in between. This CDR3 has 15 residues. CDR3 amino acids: CASSIPGVSNYGYTF. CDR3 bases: TGTGCCAGCAGTATACCAGGGGTTTCTAACTATGGCTACACCTTC.

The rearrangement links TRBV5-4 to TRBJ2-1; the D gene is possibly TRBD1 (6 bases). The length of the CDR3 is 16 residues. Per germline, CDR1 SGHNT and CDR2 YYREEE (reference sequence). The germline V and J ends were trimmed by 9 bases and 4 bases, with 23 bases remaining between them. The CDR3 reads CAKSPAFQQGYNEQFF. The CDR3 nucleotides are TGTGCCAAGAGCCCCGCCTTTCAGCAGGGGTACAATGAGCAGTTCTTC.

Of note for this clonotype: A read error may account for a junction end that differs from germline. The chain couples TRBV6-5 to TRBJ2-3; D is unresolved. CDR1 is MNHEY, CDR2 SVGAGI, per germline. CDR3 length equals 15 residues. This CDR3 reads CVSSYLFMNTDPQYF. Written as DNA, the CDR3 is TGTGTCAGCAGTTACTTGTTTATGAACACAGATCCGCAGTATTTT.

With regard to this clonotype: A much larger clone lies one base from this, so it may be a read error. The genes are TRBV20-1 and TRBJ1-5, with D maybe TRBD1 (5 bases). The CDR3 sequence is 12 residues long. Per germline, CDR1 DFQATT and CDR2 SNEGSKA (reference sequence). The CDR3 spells CSAMGRGQPQDF. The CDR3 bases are TGCAGTGCTATGGGACGAGGCCAGCCCCAGGATTTT.

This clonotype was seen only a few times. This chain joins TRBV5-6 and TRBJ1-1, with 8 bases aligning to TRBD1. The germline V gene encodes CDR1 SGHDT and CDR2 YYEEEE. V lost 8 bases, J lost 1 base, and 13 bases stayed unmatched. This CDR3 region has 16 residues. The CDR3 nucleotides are TGTGCCAGTAGTTCAGGGACAGGAATGCGGAACACTGAAGCTTTCTTT. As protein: CASSSGTGMRNTEAFF.

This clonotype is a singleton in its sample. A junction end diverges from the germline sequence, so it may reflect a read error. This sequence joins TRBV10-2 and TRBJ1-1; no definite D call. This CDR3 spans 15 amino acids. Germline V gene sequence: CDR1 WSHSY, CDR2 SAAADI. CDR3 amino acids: CVSSEWNTLNTEAFF. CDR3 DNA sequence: TGCGTCAGCAGTGAGTGGAACACTCTGAATACTGAAGCTTTCTTT.

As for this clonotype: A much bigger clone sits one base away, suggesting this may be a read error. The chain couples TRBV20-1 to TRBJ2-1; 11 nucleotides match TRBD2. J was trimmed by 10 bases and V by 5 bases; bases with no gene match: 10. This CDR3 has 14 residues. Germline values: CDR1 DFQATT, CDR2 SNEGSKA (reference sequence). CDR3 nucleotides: TGCAGTGCTCTTGGCACTAGCGGGAGTATCGAGCAGTTCTTC. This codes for CSALGTSGSIEQFF.

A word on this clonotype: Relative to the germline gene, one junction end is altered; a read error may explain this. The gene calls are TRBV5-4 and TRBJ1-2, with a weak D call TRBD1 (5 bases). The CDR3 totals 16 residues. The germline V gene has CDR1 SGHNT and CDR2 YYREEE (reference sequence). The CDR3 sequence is CASSLLAEGLMYGYTF. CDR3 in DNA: TGTGCCAGCAGCTTGCTTGCGGAGGGACTGATGTATGGCTATACCTTC.

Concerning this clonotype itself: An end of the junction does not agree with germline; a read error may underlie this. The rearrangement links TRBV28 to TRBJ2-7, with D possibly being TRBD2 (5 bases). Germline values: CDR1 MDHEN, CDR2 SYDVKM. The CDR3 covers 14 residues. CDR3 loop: CASNPRERRYEQYF. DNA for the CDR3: TGTGCCAGCAATCCGCGCGAGCGGAGATACGAACAGTACTTC.

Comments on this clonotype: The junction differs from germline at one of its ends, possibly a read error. CDR3 loop: CSIDDTGRGDEQFF. The DNA of the CDR3 is TGCAGCATTGACGATACAGGCCGCGGGGATGAGCAGTTCTTC. J is TRBJ2-1 and V is TRBV29-1, with a tentative D call TRBD2 (6 bases). Germline CDR1 and CDR2: SQVTM and ANQGSEA. The CDR3 loop spans 14 amino acids.

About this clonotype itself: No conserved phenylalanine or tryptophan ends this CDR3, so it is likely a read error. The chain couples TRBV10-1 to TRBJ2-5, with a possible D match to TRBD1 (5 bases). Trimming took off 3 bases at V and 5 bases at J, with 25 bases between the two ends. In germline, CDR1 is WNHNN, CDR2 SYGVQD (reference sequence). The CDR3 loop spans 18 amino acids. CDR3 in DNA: TGCGCCAGCAGTGAATCGAGCTGCTACAGGTCCCCAGGGGAGACCCAGTACATC. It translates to CASSESSCYRSPGETQYI.

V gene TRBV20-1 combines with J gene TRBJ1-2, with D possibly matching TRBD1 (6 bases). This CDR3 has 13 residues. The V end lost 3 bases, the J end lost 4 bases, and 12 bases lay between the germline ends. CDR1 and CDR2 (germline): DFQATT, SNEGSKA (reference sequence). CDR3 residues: CSARRTAIYGYTF. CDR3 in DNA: TGCAGTGCTAGGAGGACAGCAATCTATGGCTACACCTTC.

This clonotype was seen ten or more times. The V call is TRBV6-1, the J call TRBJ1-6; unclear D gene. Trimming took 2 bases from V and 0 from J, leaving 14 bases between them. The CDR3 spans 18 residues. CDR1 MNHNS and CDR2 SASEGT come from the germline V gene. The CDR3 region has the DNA TGTGCCAGCAGTGAAACGTGGAGGGAGAGCTCCTATAATTCACCCCTCCACTTT. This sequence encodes CASSETWRESSYNSPLHF.